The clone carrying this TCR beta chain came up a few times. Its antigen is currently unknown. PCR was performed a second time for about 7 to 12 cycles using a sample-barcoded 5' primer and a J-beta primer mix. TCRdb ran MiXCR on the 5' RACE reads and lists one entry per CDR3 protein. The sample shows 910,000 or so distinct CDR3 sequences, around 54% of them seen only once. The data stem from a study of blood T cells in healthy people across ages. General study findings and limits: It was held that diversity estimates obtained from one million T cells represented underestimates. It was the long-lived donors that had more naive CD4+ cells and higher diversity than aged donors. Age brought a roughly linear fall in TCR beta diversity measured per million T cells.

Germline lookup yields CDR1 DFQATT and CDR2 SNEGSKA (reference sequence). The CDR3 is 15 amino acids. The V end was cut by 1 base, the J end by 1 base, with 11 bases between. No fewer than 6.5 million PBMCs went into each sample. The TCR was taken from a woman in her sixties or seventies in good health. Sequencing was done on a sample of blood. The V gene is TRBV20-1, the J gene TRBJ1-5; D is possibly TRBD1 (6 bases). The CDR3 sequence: CSARVPDRSNQPQHF. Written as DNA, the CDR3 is TGCAGTGCTAGAGTACCCGACAGGAGCAATCAGCCCCAGCATTTT.